The 25 T cell receptor beta chains below all came from one sample that was sequenced in a study of cytomegalovirus exposure and HLA in healthy donors. It was with 60 Vbeta and 13 Jbeta primers that the PCR ran. Produced via immunoSEQ multiplex PCR; TCRdb's table is partial and in-frame only. Of 65,000 to 95,000 clones in the sample, over 65% are singletons; the top ten hold 3.3%. The specimen was PBMCs. These receptors originate from a man aged 45-60 years in good health and CMV-seronegative.

This rearrangement joins TRBV7-2 to TRBJ2-5, with a weak D call TRBD1 (5 bases). This CDR3 spans 15 amino acids. Trimming stripped 3 bases from V and 0 bases from J, with 11 bases between. Germline CDR1 SGHTA, CDR2 FQGNSA. In nucleotides, the CDR3 is TGTGCCAGCAGCTTGACAGATGGGCACCAAGAGACCCAGTACTTC. The encoded protein is CASSLTDGHQETQYF.

The chain has TRBV4-3 and TRBJ1-6; the D gene is possibly TRBD1 (5 bases). Trimming left V 0 bases short and J 9 bases short, with 6 bases between. Germline CDR1 is LGHNA and CDR2 is YSLEER. The CDR3 spans 13 residues. This CDR3 is CASSQEGGSPLHF. DNA for the CDR3: TGCGCCAGCAGCCAAGAGGGGGGTTCACCCCTCCACTTT.

A few counts support this clone. Additional DNA sequences in this sample encode the identical CDR3. J is TRBJ2-3 and V is TRBV2; 14 bases are a match to TRBD2. The V segment lost 4 bases and the J segment 0 bases; nucleotides outside the gene matches: 3. The CDR3 totals 17 residues. Germline values: CDR1 SNHLY, CDR2 FYNNEI. Here the CDR3 reads CASSGTSGGISTDTQYF. In DNA, the CDR3 is TGTGCCAGCAGTGGGACTAGCGGGGGGATTAGCACAGATACGCAGTATTTT. Supplemented by reference TRBV2 and TRBJ2-3, the full variable domain reads EPEVTQTPSHQVTQMGQEVILRCVPISNHLYFYWYRQILGQKVEFLVSFYNNEISEKSEIFDDQFSVERPDGSNFTLKIRSTKLEDSAMYFCASSGTSGGISTDTQYFGPGTRLTVL.

This chain links TRBV4-1 with TRBJ2-7; tentative D call: TRBD2 (5 bases). Germline-derived CDR1 and CDR2 are MGHRA and YSYEKL. V lost 4 bases to trimming and J lost 2 bases, with 12 bases between them. The CDR3 is 14 amino acids. The CDR3 region is CASSLNIGTYEQYF. Written as DNA, the CDR3 is TGCGCCAGCAGCCTCAATATCGGGACCTACGAGCAGTACTTC.

This rearrangement joins TRBV6-5 to TRBJ2-7, with D possibly matching TRBD2 (7 bases). Trimming pared 0 bases from V and 2 bases from J, leaving 11 bases between. The CDR3 extends over 15 amino acids. CDR1 and CDR2 (germline): MNHEY, SVGAGI. The CDR3 coding sequence is TGTGCCAGCAGTTACTCCTTAGGGGGGGCCTACGAGCAGTACTTC. Its protein is CASSYSLGGAYEQYF.

This clone appeared a single time. This rearrangement joins TRBV4-2 to TRBJ1-2; D is unresolved. The CDR3 sequence is 13 residues long. The V gene's germline CDR1 is LGHNA and CDR2 YNFKEQ. V was shortened by 0 bases and J by 4 bases, with 6 bases between the two germline ends. In DNA, the CDR3 is TGTGCCAGCAGCCAAGATACGGGCTATGGCTACACCTTC. Translating it yields CASSQDTGYGYTF.

This clone has a handful of counts. The rearrangement links TRBV2 to TRBJ2-2; the match to TRBD2 covers 7 bases. V lost 6 bases, J lost 4 bases, and 5 bases stayed unmatched. The germline CDR1 and CDR2 sequences are SNHLY and FYNNEI. This CDR3 region has 14 residues. CDR3 DNA: TGTGCCAGCAGCAGGGAGGGTCCCACCGGGGAGCTGTTTTTT. Its translation is CASSREGPTGELFF.

This clone was counted between two and nine times. The chain uses TRBV4-2 and TRBJ2-6; 7 bases are shared with TRBD1. The trim removed 3 bases at V and 10 bases at J, leaving 12 bases unmatched. This CDR3 has 16 amino acids. Germline V gene sequence: CDR1 LGHNA, CDR2 YNFKEQ. DNA of the CDR3: TGTGCCAGCAGCCATGGTAGACAGGGTGGTACGAACGTCCTGACTTTC. This translates into CASSHGRQGGTNVLTF.

This clone was found once. V and J are TRBV9 and TRBJ2-1, with a possible D match to TRBD2 (6 bases). The germline gives CDR1 SGDLS, CDR2 YYNGEE. The CDR3 contains 19 residues. The V gene lost 0 bases and the J gene lost 4 bases, with 23 bases spanning the gap. CDR3 coding DNA: TGTGCCAGCAGCGTAGTCTCGGGACTCAACCGGGACTTATACAATGAGCAGTTCTTC. Amino acid sequence: CASSVVSGLNRDLYNEQFF.

The chain employs TRBV2 and TRBJ1-1; 8 positions match TRBD1. CDR1 is SNHLY, CDR2 FYNNEI, per germline. This CDR3 region has 14 residues. V shed 6 bases and J 2 bases; nucleotides not matched to a gene: 5. DNA for the CDR3: TGTGCCAGCAGGATGACAGGGGCTAACACTGAAGCTTTCTTT. Residues: CASRMTGANTEAFF.

J is TRBJ1-4 and V is TRBV28; 9 bases match TRBD1. The CDR3 runs 17 residues. The V gene end was trimmed by 6 bases and the J gene end by 8 bases; junction bases not matched to a gene: 16. In germline, CDR1 is MDHEN, CDR2 SYDVKM. This CDR3 is CASRLREQGAVDEKLFF. Written as DNA, the CDR3 is TGTGCCAGCAGGCTACGTGAACAGGGGGCGGTGGACGAAAAACTGTTTTTT.

This clone turned up a few times. The chain is built from TRBV6-5 and TRBJ2-7, with TRBD2 matching over 12 bases. The ends lost 5 bases at V and 1 base at J; junction bases unmatched: 0. Germline V lookup: CDR1 MNHEY, CDR2 SVGAGI. The CDR3 loop spans 14 amino acids. The DNA for the CDR3 is TGTGCCAGCAGTGGGACTAGCGGGTCCTACGAGCAGTACTTC. Translation: CASSGTSGSYEQYF.

The V call is TRBV5-1, the J call TRBJ1-2; a weak D match, TRBD1 (6 bases). Per germline, CDR1 SGHRS and CDR2 YFSETQ. This CDR3 contains 14 residues. Deletions cut 4 bases from V and 6 bases from J, with 16 bases between. The DNA of the CDR3 is TGCGCCAGCAGCCCGGGGGGGCAGGCCGATGGCTACACCTTC. Protein product: CASSPGGQADGYTF.

This clone was detected a few times. This sequence joins TRBV5-8 and TRBJ1-3, with D perhaps TRBD1 (6 bases). CDR3 length equals 17 residues. Germline CDR1 and CDR2: SGHTS and YDEGEE. V dropped 0 bases and J dropped 2 bases, with 15 bases sitting between them. The CDR3 sequence: CASSLGGPGRTGNTIYF. The CDR3 region has the DNA TGTGCCAGCAGCTTGGGGGGGCCAGGACGAACTGGAAACACCATATATTTT.

The V gene is TRBV10-3, the J gene TRBJ1-1; 7 bases agree with TRBD1. Germline V CDR1 and CDR2: ENHRY, SYGVKD. V was clipped by 10 bases and J by 11 bases; unmatched bases: 13. The CDR3 length is 12 residues. In DNA, the CDR3 is TGTGCCACCCGAGGGACACAGGGGCACGCTTTCTTT. This encodes CATRGTQGHAFF.

The V gene is TRBV11-2, the J gene TRBJ2-1; TRBD2 aligns across 11 bases. With 4 bases clipped from V and 9 bases from J, the junction kept 8 bases outside the gene matches. The CDR3 is 15 amino acids. Germline V gives CDR1 SGHAT, CDR2 FQNNGV. CDR3 amino acids: CASSSVAGGPGEQFF. CDR3 DNA: TGTGCCAGCAGCTCAGTAGCGGGGGGGCCCGGTGAGCAGTTCTTC.

The J gene is TRBJ2-6, the V gene TRBV5-1, with a possible D match to TRBD2 (6 bases). Germline V gene lookup returns CDR1 SGHRS and CDR2 YFSETQ. The CDR3 is 16 amino acids. Between the trimmed V and J ends, which lost 2 bases and 2 bases, there was a span of 11 bases. The CDR3 here is CASSLAGGAGANVLTF. In DNA form, the CDR3 reads TGCGCCAGCAGCTTAGCCGGGGGAGCTGGGGCCAACGTCCTGACTTTC.

The chain combines TRBV7-2 with TRBJ2-2, with D possibly TRBD1 on 5 matching bases. Looked up from germline, CDR1 is SGHTA and CDR2 is FQGNSA. The CDR3 runs to 16 residues. V lost 5 bases and J lost 6, with 19 bases in between. The CDR3 spells CASSQLGRGSAGELFF. As DNA, the CDR3 is TGTGCCAGCAGCCAGCTGGGAAGGGGCTCTGCCGGGGAGCTGTTTTTT.

This chain links TRBV30 with TRBJ2-1, with D perhaps matching TRBD1 (5 bases). The CDR3 loop spans 11 amino acids. The germline V gene encodes CDR1 GTSNPN and CDR2 SVGIG (reference sequence). The V gene lost 1 base and the J gene lost 8 bases, with 6 bases spanning the gap. The CDR3 sequence is CAWSEGYEQFF. CDR3 in DNA: TGTGCCTGGAGTGAGGGGTATGAGCAGTTCTTC.

This chain connects TRBV30 to TRBJ2-7; D call uncertain. This CDR3 region has 11 residues. Germline values: CDR1 GTSNPN, CDR2 SVGIG (reference sequence). Trimming took off 0 bases at V and 6 bases at J, with 6 bases between the two ends. The CDR3 spells CAWSVFREQYF. CDR3 sequence (DNA): TGTGCCTGGAGTGTCTTTCGCGAGCAGTACTTC.

This clone turned up a few times. The rearrangement joins TRBV16 to TRBJ1-4; TRBD1 aligns across 9 bases. Germline V lookup: CDR1 KGHSY, CDR2 FQNENV. The CDR3 is 15 residues long. The ends lost 0 bases at V and 17 bases at J; junction bases unmatched: 13. The CDR3 bases are TGTGCCAGCAGCCAATCCTACGGGACAGGGAAAACAATCTTTTTT. This sequence encodes CASSQSYGTGKTIFF.

This clone appeared once. The genes are TRBV27 and TRBJ1-2; possibly TRBD1 for D (5 bases). Germline V lookup: CDR1 MNHEY, CDR2 SMNVEV (reference sequence). The CDR3 contains 14 residues. Trimming shortened V by 6 bases and J by 4 bases, and 15 bases separated the two germline ends. In DNA, the CDR3 is TGTGCCAGCAGACCAAGACAGAAGACCTATGGCTACACCTTC. It codes for CASRPRQKTYGYTF.

This clone was seen only a few times. A junction boundary mismatches the germline segment, possibly from a read error. V gene TRBV6-5 combines with J gene TRBJ1-1; 11 positions match TRBD1. Germline loops: CDR1 MNHEY, CDR2 SVGAGI. The CDR3 runs 15 residues. The CDR3 reads CAISNPGQGETEAFF. The CDR3 bases are TGTGCCATCAGTAACCCGGGACAGGGGGAGACTGAAGCTTTCTTT.

The CDR3 bases are TGTGCCATCAAAGTTACTAGCGGGGGGGGCACCGGGGAGCTGTTTTTT. Encoded protein: CAIKVTSGGGTGELFF. The chain carries TRBV10-3 and TRBJ2-2, with TRBD2 matching over 13 bases. Trimming at V came to 7 bases and at J to 4 bases, leaving 6 bases not matched to a gene. The length of the CDR3 is 16 residues. The germline V gene encodes CDR1 ENHRY and CDR2 SYGVKD.

This clone was seen only a few times. V and J are TRBV6-1 and TRBJ2-5, with 12 bases lining up with TRBD2. The CDR3 has 14 amino acids. Germline lookup yields CDR1 MNHNS and CDR2 SASEGT. The ends lost 7 bases at V and 7 bases at J; junction bases unmatched: 7. The CDR3 DNA sequence: TGTGCCAGCACTAGGACTAGCGGGGTCGGGACCCAGTACTTC. Translating it yields CASTRTSGVGTQYF.